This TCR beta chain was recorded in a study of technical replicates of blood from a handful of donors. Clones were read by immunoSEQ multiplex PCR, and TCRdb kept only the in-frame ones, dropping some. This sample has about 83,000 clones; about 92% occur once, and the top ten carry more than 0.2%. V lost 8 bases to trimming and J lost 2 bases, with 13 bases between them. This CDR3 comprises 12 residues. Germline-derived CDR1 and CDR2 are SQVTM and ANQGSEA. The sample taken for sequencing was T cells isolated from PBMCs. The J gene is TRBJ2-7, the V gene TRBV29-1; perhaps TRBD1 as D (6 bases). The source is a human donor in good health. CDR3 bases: TGCAGCTTCAGGGGAAGGGCCTACGAGCAGTACTTC. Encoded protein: CSFRGRAYEQYF.